A selection of T cell receptor beta chains follows, all from one sample in a study of CD8 T cells in ankylosing spondylitis. MiXCR was run by TCRdb on the 5' RACE reads, yielding one entry per CDR3 protein. The sample contains 150,000 to 250,000 distinct CDR3 sequences, about 13% of which appear only once. Sequencing was performed on blood, either unsorted or a sorted T cell fraction (not recorded which). These receptor sequences come from a male donor with ankylosing spondylitis or in good health (not recorded which). Both conserved end residues are part of each CDR3. A D gene is named only where the DNA matches it firmly. Some rows have no size entry. The others give once, few or many, or a class for an expanded clone.

D gene	V gene	J gene	clone size	CDR3 protein	CDR3 DNA
TRBD2	TRBV27	TRBJ2-1	-	CARTGLAENNEQFF	TGTGCCAGGACGGGACTAGCGGAAAATAATGAGCAGTTCTTC
-	TRBV7-9	TRBJ2-3	-	CASSPSRGGLYTDTQYF	TGTGCCAGCAGCCCCAGTAGGGGGGGACTTTACACAGATACGCAGTATTTT
-	TRBV12-3/TRBV12-4	TRBJ2-3	-	CASSWASTDTQYF	TGTGCCAGCAGTTGGGCTTCCACAGATACGCAGTATTTT
-	TRBV9	TRBJ1-1	few	CASSVGSLNTEAFF	TGTGCCAGCAGCGTAGGCTCCCTGAACACTGAAGCTTTCTTT
-	TRBV6-5	TRBJ2-7	-	CASSYSMGYEQYF	TGTGCCAGCAGTTACTCGATGGGATACGAGCAGTACTTC
-	TRBV4-1	TRBJ2-5	-	CASSQGELDGETQYF	TGCGCCAGCAGCCAAGGGGAACTAGATGGGGAGACCCAGTACTTC
-	TRBV5-6	TRBJ2-2	-	CASSLLSSELFF	TGTGCCAGCAGCTTGCTCTCCAGCGAGCTGTTTTTT
TRBD2	TRBV12-3/TRBV12-4	TRBJ2-7	few	CASSLGPGGGGLAGDDEQYF	TGTGCCAGCAGTTTAGGTCCCGGGGGGGGTGGATTAGCGGGAGACGACGAGCAGTACTTC
-	TRBV2	TRBJ1-5	-	CASRQSESNQPQHF	TGTGCCAGCCGGCAGTCGGAGAGCAATCAGCCCCAGCATTTT
-	TRBV2	TRBJ2-7	few	CASRGGTDEYEQYF	TGTGCCAGCAGGGGCGGGACGGATGAATACGAGCAGTACTTC
-	TRBV15	TRBJ1-2	-	CATSRDHITGLKDGYTF	TGTGCCACCAGCAGAGATCATATAACGGGACTGAAGGATGGCTACACCTTC
-	TRBV4-1	TRBJ2-2	-	CARSRDGELFF	TGCGCCAGAAGCCGAGACGGGGAGCTGTTTTTT
-	TRBV11-2	TRBJ2-1	-	CASSEAWSSYNEQFF	TGTGCCAGCAGCGAGGCCTGGAGCTCCTACAATGAGCAGTTCTTC
-	TRBV30	TRBJ2-7	-	CAWSVALYSYEQYF	TGTGCCTGGAGTGTAGCCCTTTATTCCTACGAGCAGTACTTC
TRBD2	TRBV20-1	TRBJ2-7	few	CSARDEVAGTYEQYF	TGCAGTGCTAGAGATGAGGTAGCGGGGACCTACGAGCAGTACTTC
-	TRBV4-1	TRBJ1-2	few	CASSHGGLGYTF	TGCGCCAGCAGCCACGGGGGGCTGGGCTACACCTTC
TRBD2	TRBV7-6	TRBJ2-1	-	CASTLELAGYNEQFF	TGTGCCAGCACCTTAGAACTAGCGGGTTACAATGAGCAGTTCTTC
TRBD2	TRBV11-1	TRBJ2-5	few	CASSLEPVLAGGQETQYF	TGTGCCAGCAGCTTAGAACCCGTGTTAGCGGGGGGGCAAGAGACCCAGTACTTC
TRBD1	TRBV7-9	TRBJ2-1	-	CASSPRQGSFYNEQFF	TGTGCCAGCAGCCCCAGACAGGGGAGTTTCTACAATGAGCAGTTCTTC
-	TRBV5-5	TRBJ2-7	-	CASGGLIGRADRYEQYF	TGTGCCAGCGGCGGTCTTATTGGGAGAGCGGATAGATACGAGCAGTACTTC
-	TRBV12-3/TRBV12-4	TRBJ2-1	few	CASSHSASGNEQFF	TGTGCCAGCAGTCACTCGGCTTCGGGGAATGAGCAGTTCTTC
TRBD1	TRBV7-9	TRBJ2-7	many	CASSLDSGQLAYEQYF	TGTGCCAGCAGCTTAGATTCGGGACAGCTTGCCTACGAGCAGTACTTC
-	TRBV25-1	TRBJ1-2	-	CASSFGRDGYTF	TGTGCCAGCAGTTTCGGAAGGGACGGCTACACCTTC
TRBD2	TRBV5-5	TRBJ2-1	few	CASSSSGGSLSYNEQFF	TGTGCCAGCAGCTCCTCTGGCGGGAGTCTATCCTACAATGAGCAGTTCTTC
TRBD1	TRBV5-1	TRBJ1-1	few	CASSFDRGATEAFF	TGCGCCAGCAGCTTCGACAGGGGGGCAACTGAAGCTTTCTTT
-	TRBV12-5	TRBJ2-7	-	CASGWTYGEYEQYF	TGTGCTAGTGGTTGGACCTATGGGGAGTACGAGCAGTACTTC
TRBD1	TRBV5-1	TRBJ1-1	-	CASSLAPQGGGTEAFF	TGCGCCAGCAGCTTGGCACCCCAGGGGGGCGGCACTGAAGCTTTCTTT
-	TRBV4-2	TRBJ2-1	few	CASSFSGGGNEQFF	TGTGCCAGCAGCTTTAGCGGAGGAGGCAATGAGCAGTTCTTC
TRBD1	TRBV6-5	TRBJ2-3	-	CASSYSGQGPNTQYF	TGTGCCAGCAGTTACTCGGGACAGGGTCCGAATACGCAGTATTTT
-	TRBV4-1	TRBJ1-2	-	CASSPRQGVDGYTF	TGCGCCAGCAGCCCCCGCCAGGGTGTGGATGGCTACACCTTC
-	TRBV20-1	TRBJ1-1	few	CSARRVGRLMNTEAFF	TGCAGTGCTAGACGGGTCGGACGGCTGATGAACACTGAAGCTTTCTTT
TRBD1	TRBV19	TRBJ2-1	-	CASSPLDRGYNEQFF	TGTGCCAGTAGTCCACTAGACAGGGGTTACAATGAGCAGTTCTTC
TRBD1	TRBV4-1	TRBJ2-7	many	CASSQGQGPTYEQYF	TGCGCCAGCAGCCAGGGACAGGGACCGACCTACGAGCAGTACTTC
-	TRBV11-2	TRBJ1-1	-	CALGLGRNTEAFF	TGTGCCTTAGGGCTGGGACGGAACACTGAAGCTTTCTTT
TRBD1	TRBV12-3/TRBV12-4	TRBJ2-7	-	CASTWTGSAYEQYF	TGTGCCAGCACTTGGACAGGGTCTGCGTACGAGCAGTACTTC
-	TRBV15	TRBJ2-5	-	CATSRVPQGRQETQYF	TGTGCCACCAGCAGAGTACCACAGGGACGGCAAGAGACCCAGTACTTC
-	TRBV7-2	TRBJ2-7	few	CASSSLPTHYEQYF	TGTGCCAGCAGCTCCCTACCGACTCACTACGAGCAGTACTTC
-	TRBV29-1	TRBJ1-1	-	CSVEGQLDEAFF	TGCAGCGTTGAAGGGCAGCTAGATGAAGCTTTCTTT
TRBD2	TRBV5-1	TRBJ2-7	few	CASSPGLAGPAEQYF	TGCGCCAGCAGCCCGGGACTAGCGGGACCCGCGGAGCAGTACTTC
TRBD1	TRBV15	TRBJ2-1	-	CATSARGYNEQFF	TGTGCCACCAGCGCCAGGGGGTACAATGAGCAGTTCTTC
-	TRBV7-9	TRBJ2-7	-	CASSFGPATYEQYF	TGTGCCAGCAGCTTCGGGCCGGCTACCTACGAGCAGTACTTC
TRBD1	TRBV7-2	TRBJ2-2	-	CASSRQANRGGELFF	TGTGCCAGCAGCCGACAGGCGAACAGGGGGGGGGAGCTGTTTTTT
-	TRBV24-1	TRBJ2-2	-	CAIQPAGTGELFF	TGTGCCATCCAACCGGCGGGAACCGGGGAGCTGTTTTTT
-	TRBV5-5	TRBJ1-4	-	CASSLGRGATNEKLFF	TGTGCCAGCAGCTTGGGCAGGGGCGCAACTAATGAAAAACTGTTTTTT
TRBD2	TRBV10-2	TRBJ2-2	-	CASSPSTSGVNTGELFF	TGCGCCAGCAGTCCATCGACTAGCGGGGTCAACACCGGGGAGCTGTTTTTT
-	TRBV6-1	TRBJ2-1	-	CASSELENNEQFF	TGTGCCAGCAGTGAACTGGAGAACAATGAGCAGTTCTTC
-	TRBV2	TRBJ1-1	-	CASSPTVGTEAFF	TGTGCCAGCAGCCCGACGGTGGGGACTGAAGCTTTCTTT
TRBD1	TRBV6-4	TRBJ2-1	many	CASSPGGSYNEQFF	TGTGCCAGCAGTCCAGGGGGCTCCTACAATGAGCAGTTCTTC
-	TRBV12-3/TRBV12-4	TRBJ2-1	few	CASSLVGYNEQFF	TGTGCCAGCAGTTTGGTGGGATACAATGAGCAGTTCTTC
TRBD1	TRBV6-1	TRBJ1-1	-	CASRRMRGPNTEAFF	TGTGCCAGCAGGAGAATGAGGGGGCCGAACACTGAAGCTTTCTTT
TRBD1	TRBV2	TRBJ2-1	many	CASLDRVANEQFF	TGTGCCAGTTTGGACAGGGTGGCTAATGAGCAGTTCTTC
TRBD1	TRBV27	TRBJ2-7	few	CVLSGTGNDEQYF	TGTGTCCTTTCCGGGACAGGGAACGACGAGCAGTACTTC
-	TRBV19	TRBJ2-2	-	CASRTANTGELFF	TGTGCCAGTAGGACAGCGAACACCGGGGAGCTGTTTTTT
-	TRBV5-1	TRBJ2-1	many	CASSFRNEQFF	TGCGCCAGCAGCTTCAGGAATGAGCAGTTCTTC